The 30 T cell receptor beta chains below come from one sample, sequenced in a study of T cells after yellow fever vaccination. TCRdb used MiXCR to reprocess the 5' RACE reads, holding one entry per CDR3 protein. The sample consists of approximately 61,000 distinct CDR3 sequences, roughly 6.9% of them appearing once. This sample comprised CD8+ T cells sorted from PBMCs, obtained on the day of the first yellow fever vaccination. These receptors were obtained from a man between 18 and 29 years old who received the YFV17D yellow fever vaccine.

This clonotype was found a few times. The chain couples TRBV5-6 to TRBJ1-3; D gene unclear. From germline, CDR1 is SGHDT and CDR2 YYEEEE. Trimming removed 4 bases at V and 0 bases at J, with 14 bases between. The CDR3 totals 16 residues. The CDR3 coding sequence is TGTGCCAGCAGCCCCGAATACAGAGCCTCTGGAAACACCATATATTTT. It specifies CASSPEYRASGNTIYF.

A few counts support this clonotype. V usage is TRBV4-3 and J usage is TRBJ2-3; either TRBD1 or TRBD2 may supply D (5 bases each). Per germline, CDR1 LGHNA and CDR2 YSLEER. This CDR3 has 16 amino acids. The V end lost 1 base, the J end lost 0 bases, and 11 bases lay between the germline ends. CDR3 loop: CASSQGDVSSTDTQYF. The CDR3 nucleotides read TGCGCCAGCAGCCAAGGGGACGTTTCTAGCACAGATACGCAGTATTTT.

This clonotype was seen ten or more times. The chain uses TRBV11-2 and TRBJ1-1, with D unclear. Germline-derived CDR1 and CDR2 are SGHAT and FQNNGV. CDR3 size: 13 residues. Between the trimmed V and J ends, which lost 0 bases and 10 bases, there was a span of 12 bases. The CDR3 DNA reads TGTGCCAGCAGCTTAGATGTCGGGCGCGGAGCTTTCTTT. This translates into CASSLDVGRGAFF. The entire variable domain, with the rest obtained from reference TRBV11-2 and TRBJ1-1, is as follows: EAGVAQSPRYKIIEKRQSVAFWCNPISGHATLYWYQQILGQGPKLLIQFQNNGVVDDSQLPKDRFSAERLKGVDSTLKIQPAKLEDSAVYLCASSLDVGRGAFFGQGTRLTVV.

Ten or more counts support this clonotype. The chain employs TRBV20-1 and TRBJ2-7, with 12 bases matching TRBD2. This CDR3 is built from 14 residues. The V gene's germline CDR1 is DFQATT and CDR2 SNEGSKA (reference sequence). Trimming took 3 bases from V and 4 from J; bases not matched to a gene: 4. CDR3 nucleotides: TGCAGTGCTAGTCTAGCGGGGGGGCGATACGAGCAGTACGTC. It is translated as CSASLAGGRYEQYV.

This clonotype was observed many times. The genes are TRBV4-3 and TRBJ2-5, with 9 bases lining up with TRBD2. The V gene end was trimmed by 4 bases and the J gene end by 4 bases; junction bases not matched to a gene: 10. Per germline, CDR1 LGHNA and CDR2 YSLEER. CDR3 length: 16 amino acids. The CDR3 sequence is CASSPTYSGGGETQYF. CDR3 coding DNA: TGCGCCAGCAGCCCAACCTATAGCGGGGGAGGAGAGACCCAGTACTTC.

This clonotype was seen repeatedly, ten times or more. The V call is TRBV4-3, the J call TRBJ1-2, with TRBD1 identical over 9 bases. The germline V gene encodes CDR1 LGHNA and CDR2 YSLEER. V trimming: 4 bases; J trimming: 4 bases; junction bases outside the gene matches: 22. CDR3 length equals 20 residues. The CDR3 sequence: CASSLSWGGDRAPSRYGYTF. CDR3 in DNA: TGCGCCAGCAGCCTTTCCTGGGGAGGGGACAGGGCCCCTTCGCGCTATGGCTACACCTTC.

This clonotype was detected only a few times. The chain couples TRBV7-9 to TRBJ1-1, with D maybe TRBD1 (5 bases). V was clipped by 3 bases and J by 4 bases, with 12 bases between them. This CDR3 comprises 14 residues. The germline V gene has CDR1 SEHNR and CDR2 FQNEAQ (reference sequence). The CDR3 DNA follows: TGTGCCAGCAGCTTGGGGGGTATCGGCACTGAAGCTTTCTTT. Amino acids: CASSLGGIGTEAFF.

In this sample, this clonotype turned up many times. The rearrangement links TRBV12-3 or TRBV12-4 to TRBJ1-2; D remains ambiguous. Trimming cost V 1 base and J 8 bases, with 14 bases left between them. CDR3 length equals 14 residues. Written as DNA, the CDR3 is TGTGCCAGCAGTTTAGATCGGGGAGCCAACGGCTACACCTTC. It is translated as CASSLDRGANGYTF.

This clonotype was picked up a small number of times. The gene calls are TRBV7-9 and TRBJ1-2; D unclear. The germline gives CDR1 SEHNR, CDR2 FQNEAQ (reference sequence). The length of the CDR3 is 12 residues. The V end lost 5 bases, the J end lost 6 bases, and 10 bases lay between the germline ends. Here the CDR3 DNA reads TGTGCCAGCAGCCGAGAGGCGGATGGCTACACCTTC. Translating gives CASSREADGYTF.

The chain links TRBV27 to TRBJ1-6; D is perhaps TRBD1 (5 bases). Germline V gene sequence: CDR1 MNHEY, CDR2 SMNVEV (reference sequence). V lost 7 bases and J lost 7, with 14 bases in between. This CDR3 contains 14 residues. CDR3 in amino acids: CASTTGWGNSPLHF. The DNA for the CDR3 is TGTGCCAGCACCACGGGGTGGGGCAATTCACCCCTCCACTTT.

This clonotype has at least ten counts. This chain links TRBV12-3 or TRBV12-4 with TRBJ1-1; D unresolved. V dropped 3 bases and J dropped 8 bases, with 7 bases sitting between them. The length of the CDR3 is 11 residues. The CDR3 DNA sequence: TGTGCCAGCAGTTTTCCGTCCGAAGCTTTCTTT. As protein: CASSFPSEAFF.

This clonotype was seen repeatedly, ten times or more. The V gene is TRBV2, the J gene TRBJ2-2; TRBD2 aligns across 8 bases. The CDR3 consists of 16 residues. Germline V CDR1 and CDR2: SNHLY, FYNNEI. The J segment lost 7 bases and the V segment lost 1 base, leaving 8 bases of the junction unmatched. CDR3 in amino acids: CASSEGGGRIGGELFF. CDR3 in DNA: TGTGCCAGCAGTGAAGGCGGGGGGCGGATCGGCGGGGAGCTGTTTTTT.

This clonotype has more than one count but fewer than ten. The rearrangement joins TRBV4-1 to TRBJ2-6; perhaps TRBD1 as D (6 bases). Germline CDR1 and CDR2: MGHRA and YSYEKL. This CDR3 spans 19 amino acids. V lost 0 bases to trimming and J lost 2 bases, with 17 bases between them. DNA of the CDR3: TGCGCCAGCAGCCAAGAGATTACAGGGTGGACGGCTGGGGCCAACGTCCTGACTTTC. As protein: CASSQEITGWTAGANVLTF.

V is TRBV11-2 and J is TRBJ1-1; D ambiguous. In germline, CDR1 is SGHAT, CDR2 FQNNGV. V shed 4 bases and J shed 1 base, with 10 bases lying between them. There are 14 residues in the CDR3. In DNA, the CDR3 is TGTGCCAGCAGCTGGAGCCCCGGGAACACTGAAGCTTTCTTT. Translation: CASSWSPGNTEAFF.

This clonotype was observed at least ten times. CDR3 DNA: TGTGCCAGCAGTCCGGGACTAGCGGGGGTACAGTACTTC. Amino acid sequence: CASSPGLAGVQYF. The chain employs TRBV12-3 or TRBV12-4 and TRBJ2-5; 14 positions match TRBD2. This CDR3 is built from 13 residues. V shed 5 bases and J 11 bases; nucleotides not matched to a gene: 4.

This clonotype was counted a few times. This chain links TRBV9 with TRBJ1-6, with TRBD1 as a possible D gene (6 bases). CDR3 length: 15 residues. The germline V gene has CDR1 SGDLS and CDR2 YYNGEE. Trimming cost V 3 bases and J 5 bases, with 12 bases left between them. CDR3 amino acids: CASSALAGDNSPLHF. DNA for the CDR3: TGTGCCAGCAGCGCCCTGGCAGGGGATAATTCACCCCTCCACTTT.

The table lists this clonotype with a few counts. J is TRBJ1-1 and V is TRBV27; D is perhaps TRBD1 (5 bases). Germline-derived CDR1 and CDR2 are MNHEY and SMNVEV (reference sequence). The V gene lost 2 bases and the J gene lost 3 bases, with 13 bases spanning the gap. CDR3 length: 15 amino acids. The chain's CDR3 is CASSLRGLAHTEAFF. CDR3 sequence (DNA): TGTGCCAGCAGTTTAAGGGGATTGGCGCACACTGAAGCTTTCTTT.

The chain couples TRBV3-1 to TRBJ2-1; possibly TRBD2 for D (6 bases). V dropped 1 base and J dropped 9 bases, with 16 bases sitting between them. Germline CDR1 and CDR2: LGHDT and YNNKEL (reference sequence). The length of the CDR3 is 15 residues. In nucleotides, the CDR3 is TGTGCCAGCAGCCAAGGTCTAGCGATCGGAAGTGAGCAGTTCTTC. Its translation is CASSQGLAIGSEQFF.

The chain uses TRBV11-3 and TRBJ2-1; D is perhaps TRBD2 (5 bases). Trimming shortened V by 5 bases and J by 5 bases, and 19 bases separated the two germline ends. The CDR3 is 16 amino acids. Germline CDR1 is SGHNT and CDR2 is YENEEA. CDR3 DNA: TGTGCCAGCAGCAACTCCGGGCCGGAGGAAAACAATGAGCAGTTCTTC. This sequence encodes CASSNSGPEENNEQFF.

This clonotype was recorded at least ten times. The chain joins TRBV5-1 to TRBJ2-1; no reliable D call. The CDR3 sequence is 12 residues long. CDR1 and CDR2 (germline): SGHRS, YFSETQ. Trimming stripped 0 bases from V and 7 bases from J, with 5 bases between. The CDR3 DNA reads TGCGCCAGCAGCTTGGGAGCAAATGAGCAGTTCTTC. As protein: CASSLGANEQFF.

This clonotype has a handful of counts. The V call is TRBV4-3, the J call TRBJ2-1; the D gene is possibly TRBD2 (5 bases). This CDR3 contains 15 residues. CDR1 and CDR2 from the germline V gene are LGHNA and YSLEER. Deletions cut 0 bases from V and 8 bases from J, with 14 bases between. The CDR3 spells CASSQEIGLRDEQFF. The CDR3 DNA reads TGCGCCAGCAGCCAAGAGATCGGCCTGAGGGATGAGCAGTTCTTC.

CDR3 sequence: CASRRGILDTLNTGELFF. CDR3 nucleotide sequence: TGTGCCAGCAGAAGGGGGATTCTGGACACTTTGAACACCGGGGAGCTGTTTTTT. This chain connects TRBV11-1 to TRBJ2-2; D possibly corresponds to TRBD1 (6 bases). The CDR3 covers 18 residues. Between the trimmed V and J ends, which lost 6 bases and 1 base, there was a span of 21 bases. Germline-derived CDR1 and CDR2 are SGHAT and FQDESV (reference sequence).

This clonotype was seen ten or more times. The chain couples TRBV27 to TRBJ2-7, with TRBD1 matching 7 bases. The V gene's germline CDR1 is MNHEY and CDR2 SMNVEV (reference sequence). Trimming cost V 2 bases and J 3 bases; bases outside gene matches: 1. The length of the CDR3 is 13 residues. CDR3 coding DNA: TGTGCCAGCAGTTTAGGGACAGACTACGAGCAGTACTTC. This sequence encodes CASSLGTDYEQYF.

In this sample, this clonotype turned up a few times. V is TRBV4-2 and J is TRBJ2-1; tentative D call: TRBD1 (6 bases). V dropped 0 bases and J dropped 0 bases, with 12 bases sitting between them. The CDR3 consists of 17 residues. Per germline, CDR1 LGHNA and CDR2 YNFKEQ. CDR3 in DNA: TGTGCCAGCAGCCAAGAACGAACAGGGAGCTCCTACAATGAGCAGTTCTTC. It translates to CASSQERTGSSYNEQFF.

This clonotype was found many times. The CDR3 DNA reads TGTGCCAGCAGCTTGGCCCTGACAGGGTACAATGAGCAGTTCTTC. Translation gives CASSLALTGYNEQFF. The chain combines TRBV5-8 with TRBJ2-1; TRBD1 aligns across 7 bases. The CDR3 runs to 15 residues. CDR1 and CDR2 (germline): SGHTS, YDEGEE. Trimming at V came to 0 bases and at J to 4 bases, leaving 4 bases not matched to a gene.

The sample holds a few counts of this clonotype. The rearrangement links TRBV7-8 to TRBJ2-5; D is unresolved. Germline loops: CDR1 SGHVS, CDR2 FQNEAQ. V was pared by 1 base and J by 5 bases, with 17 bases between. There are 16 residues in the CDR3. The CDR3 DNA sequence: TGTGCCAGCAGCTTAGGGCGAGGCTCCATCTGGGAGACCCAGTACTTC. Protein sequence: CASSLGRGSIWETQYF.

This clonotype was seen many times. This chain links TRBV6-1 with TRBJ2-2; TRBD1 might be the D (6 bases). With 1 base removed from V and 4 bases from J, the gap between germline ends came to 10 bases. The CDR3 is 15 residues long. Germline CDR1 reads MNHNS; CDR2 reads SASEGT. The CDR3 nucleotides read TGTGCCAGCAGTGAAGAGTGGACAGCCACCGGGGAGCTGTTTTTT. It is translated as CASSEEWTATGELFF.

This clonotype was seen only a few times. The chain employs TRBV7-6 and TRBJ2-3; a possible D gene is TRBD1 (6 bases). The CDR3 runs to 16 residues. Trimming shortened V by 0 bases and J by 6 bases, and 16 bases separated the two germline ends. CDR1 SGHVS and CDR2 FNYEAQ come from the germline V gene. The CDR3 coding sequence is TGTGCCAGCAGCTTAGCTACAGGGCTGGGGTACGATACGCAGTATTTT. Translation: CASSLATGLGYDTQYF.

This clonotype was observed many times. V usage is TRBV10-1 and J usage is TRBJ2-7; 11 positions agree with TRBD1. With 0 bases clipped from V and 0 bases from J, the junction kept 4 bases outside the gene matches. CDR3 length equals 17 residues. Germline CDR1 reads WNHNN; CDR2 reads SYGVQD (reference sequence). The CDR3 loop reads CASSESGTGGFSYEQYF. The CDR3 DNA follows: TGCGCCAGCAGTGAGTCTGGGACAGGGGGTTTCTCCTACGAGCAGTACTTC.

The chain carries TRBV3-1 and TRBJ2-3; D is uncertain. Germline CDR1 and CDR2: LGHDT and YNNKEL (reference sequence). Trimming shortened V by 1 base and J by 4 bases, and 12 bases separated the two germline ends. This CDR3 has 15 residues. The CDR3 sequence: CASSQGYVGPDTQYF. CDR3 DNA sequence: TGTGCCAGCAGCCAAGGGTACGTGGGCCCAGATACGCAGTATTTT.